This T cell receptor beta chain stems from a study of blood T cell repertoires in COVID-19. TCRdb's copy holds only in-frame clones and misses some; the assay was immunoSEQ multiplex PCR. The sample carries hundreds of thousands of clones, 75% to 90% recorded once. Trimming took 3 bases from V and 5 from J, leaving 11 bases between them. The CDR3 totals 13 residues. Germline V lookup: CDR1 KGHSH, CDR2 LQKENI. The rearrangement links TRBV18 to TRBJ2-7; D not certain. Sequenced material: peripheral blood. The receptor was derived from a man aged 18-30 years with active or convalescent COVID-19. CDR3 bases: TGTGCCAGCTCACCCGCCAGATACCACGAGCAGTACTTC. Translating gives CASSPARYHEQYF.